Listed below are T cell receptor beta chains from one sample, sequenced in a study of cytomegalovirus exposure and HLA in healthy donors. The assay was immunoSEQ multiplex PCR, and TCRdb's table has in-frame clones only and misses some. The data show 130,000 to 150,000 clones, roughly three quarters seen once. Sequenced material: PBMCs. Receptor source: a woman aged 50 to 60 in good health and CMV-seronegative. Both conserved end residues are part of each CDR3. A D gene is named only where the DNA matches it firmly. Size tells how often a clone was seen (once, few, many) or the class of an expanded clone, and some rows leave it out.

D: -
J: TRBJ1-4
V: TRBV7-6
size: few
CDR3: CASSLSVGGHEKLFF
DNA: TGTGCCAGCAGCTTGAGTGTGGGGGGACATGAAAAACTGTTTTTT

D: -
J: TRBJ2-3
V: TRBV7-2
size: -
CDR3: CASSLILASTDTQYF
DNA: TGTGCCAGCAGCTTAATACTTGCTAGCACAGATACGCAGTATTTT

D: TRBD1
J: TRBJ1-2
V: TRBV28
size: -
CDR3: CATGDSNYGYTF
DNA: TGTGCCACCGGGGACAGTAACTATGGCTACACCTTC

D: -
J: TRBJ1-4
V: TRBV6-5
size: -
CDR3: CASSRKAGEIGKLFF
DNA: TGTGCCAGCAGCCGCAAGGCGGGGGAGATCGGAAAACTGTTTTTT

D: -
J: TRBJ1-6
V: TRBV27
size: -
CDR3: CASSLQGNYNSPLHF
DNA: TGTGCCAGCAGTTTACAGGGCAACTATAATTCACCCCTCCACTTT

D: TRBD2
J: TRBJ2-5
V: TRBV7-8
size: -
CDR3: CASSLAAWGLAGAETQYF
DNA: TGTGCCAGCAGCTTAGCGGCTTGGGGACTAGCGGGGGCAGAGACCCAGTACTTC

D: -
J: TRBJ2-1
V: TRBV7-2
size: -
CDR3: CASSLGLVHNEQFF
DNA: TGTGCCAGCAGCTTAGGACTAGTCCACAATGAGCAGTTCTTC

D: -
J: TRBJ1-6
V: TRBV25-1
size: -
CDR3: CASNPAGGNSPLHF
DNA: TGTGCCAGCAACCCCGCCGGGGGTAATTCACCCCTCCACTTT

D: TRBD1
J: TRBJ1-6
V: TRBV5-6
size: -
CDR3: CASRRDSSYNSPLHF
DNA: TGTGCCAGCAGGAGGGACAGCTCCTATAATTCACCCCTCCACTTT

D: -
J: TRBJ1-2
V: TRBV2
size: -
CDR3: CASSPEARYNYGYTF
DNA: TGTGCCAGCAGCCCCGAGGCTCGCTATAACTATGGCTACACCTTC

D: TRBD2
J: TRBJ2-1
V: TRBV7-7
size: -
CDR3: CASSSAGGRNEQFF
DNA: TGTGCTAGCAGTAGCGCGGGGGGGCGCAATGAGCAGTTCTTC

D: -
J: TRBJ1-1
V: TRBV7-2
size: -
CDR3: CASGLGLNTEAFF
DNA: TGTGCCAGCGGCCTTGGGCTGAACACTGAAGCTTTCTTT

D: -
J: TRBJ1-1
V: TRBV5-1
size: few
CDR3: CASSLLQGKEAEAFF
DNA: TGCGCCAGCAGCTTGTTACAGGGTAAAGAAGCTGAAGCTTTCTTT

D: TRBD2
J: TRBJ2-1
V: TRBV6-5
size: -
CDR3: CASSDPGLGVEQFF
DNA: TGTGCCAGCAGCGACCCGGGACTAGGGGTTGAGCAGTTCTTC

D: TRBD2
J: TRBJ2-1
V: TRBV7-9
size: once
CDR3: CASSSDGRGNNEQFF
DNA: TGTGCCAGCAGCTCGGACGGGCGGGGGAACAATGAGCAGTTCTTC

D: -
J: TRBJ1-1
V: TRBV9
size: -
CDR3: CASSARAGVGEAFF
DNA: TGTGCCAGCAGCGCCCGGGCGGGGGTCGGTGAAGCTTTCTTT

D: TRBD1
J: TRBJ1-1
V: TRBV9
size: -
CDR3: CASSAGTDRTEAFF
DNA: TGTGCCAGCAGCGCCGGGACAGATCGGACTGAAGCTTTCTTT

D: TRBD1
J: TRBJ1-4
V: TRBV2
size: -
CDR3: CASKLQGAIEKLFF
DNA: TGTGCCAGCAAATTACAGGGGGCTATTGAAAAACTGTTTTTT

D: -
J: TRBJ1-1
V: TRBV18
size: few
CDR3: CASSPELQGTSTEAFF
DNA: TGTGCCAGCTCACCAGAACTCCAGGGTACGAGCACTGAAGCTTTCTTT

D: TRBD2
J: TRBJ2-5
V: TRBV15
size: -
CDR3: CATSIGGDGETQYF
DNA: TGTGCCACCAGCATTGGGGGGGATGGTGAGACCCAGTACTTC

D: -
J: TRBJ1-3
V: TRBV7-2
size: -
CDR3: CASSLRAGDGNTIYF
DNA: TGTGCCAGCAGCTTAAGGGCAGGGGACGGAAACACCATATATTTT

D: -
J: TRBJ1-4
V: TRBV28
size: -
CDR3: CASGQPLMGGNEKLFF
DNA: TGTGCCAGCGGACAGCCCCTCATGGGGGGGAATGAAAAACTGTTTTTT

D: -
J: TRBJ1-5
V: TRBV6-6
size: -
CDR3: CASRIRDTSHF
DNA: TGTGCCAGCAGAATCCGGGACACTTCCCATTTT

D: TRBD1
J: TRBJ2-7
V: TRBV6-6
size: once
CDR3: CASSYTGQQSYEQYF
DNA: TGTGCCAGCAGTTACACGGGACAGCAAAGCTACGAGCAGTACTTC

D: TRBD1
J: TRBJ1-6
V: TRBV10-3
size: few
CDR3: CAISPGTGYNSPLHF
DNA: TGTGCCATCAGTCCTGGGACAGGTTATAATTCACCCCTCCACTTT

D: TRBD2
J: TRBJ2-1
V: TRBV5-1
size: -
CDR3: CASSPGPGGYNEQFF
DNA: TGCGCCAGCAGCCCTGGCCCCGGGGGGTACAATGAGCAGTTCTTC

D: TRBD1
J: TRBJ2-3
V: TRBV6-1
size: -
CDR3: CASSVIGTENTDTQYF
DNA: TGTGCCAGCAGTGTAATCGGGACAGAGAATACAGATACGCAGTATTTT

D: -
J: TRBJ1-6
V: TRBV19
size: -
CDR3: CASSMPRSPLHF
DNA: TGTGCCAGTAGTATGCCCAGGTCACCCCTCCACTTT

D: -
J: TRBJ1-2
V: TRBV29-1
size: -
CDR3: CSVDSGTLYGYTF
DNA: TGCAGCGTTGACTCCGGGACACTCTATGGCTACACCTTC